One TCR beta chain is described in this entry. These data are taken from a study of blood T cell repertoires in COVID-19. Study context: There were acute and convalescent COVID-19 samples, and they came from the United States, Italy and Spain.

Libraries were prepared by immunoSEQ multiplex PCR; TCRdb keeps only in-frame clonotypes and omits some of them. The sample has 270,000 or so clones, around 81% seen once. After removal of 6 bases from V and 4 bases from J, the junction contained 10 bases not matched to a gene. The CDR3 consists of 16 residues. Germline loops: CDR1 LGHDT, CDR2 YNNKEL (reference sequence). The sequencing sample was made of peripheral blood. V is TRBV3-1 (or the pseudogene TRBV3-2) and J is TRBJ1-1; 11 positions agree with TRBD1. The TCR was taken from a woman aged 55-70 years with active or convalescent COVID-19. The CDR3 loop is CASRRTGGIMGTEAFF. The CDR3 region has the DNA TGTGCCAGCAGGCGGACAGGGGGCATAATGGGCACTGAAGCTTTCTTT.